The source of this T cell receptor (beta chain) is a study of blood T cell repertoires in COVID-19. Study information: PBMCs, B-cell-depleted T cells, or T cells provided the cDNA or gDNA that made up the material.

Self-reported history from a screening survey and questionnaire set each donor's cohort. Within 2 weeks before study entry, exposed participants met a COVID-19 case. Original methodology: Reference gene primer amplification yielded estimated nucleated cell counts. TCRdb's copy holds only in-frame clones and misses some; the assay was immunoSEQ multiplex PCR. The DNA was the basis for D and trimming; V, J and clone size are from that table. The table lists some 270,000 clones, under 95% of them singletons. This clonotype was obtained from a man between 35 and 55 years old who had been exposed to COVID-19. Sequenced sample: PBMCs or T cells enriched from blood (not recorded which).

The CDR3 reads CASSGTFNEQFF. The CDR3 coding sequence is TGTGCCAGCAGCGGGACTTTCAATGAGCAGTTCTTC. This chain uses TRBV6-2 or TRBV6-3 with TRBJ2-1; a weak D match, TRBD2 (6 bases). Looked up from germline, CDR1 is MNHEY and CDR2 is SVGEGT. V was trimmed by 6 bases and J by 6 bases, leaving 9 bases between them. The CDR3 spans 12 residues.